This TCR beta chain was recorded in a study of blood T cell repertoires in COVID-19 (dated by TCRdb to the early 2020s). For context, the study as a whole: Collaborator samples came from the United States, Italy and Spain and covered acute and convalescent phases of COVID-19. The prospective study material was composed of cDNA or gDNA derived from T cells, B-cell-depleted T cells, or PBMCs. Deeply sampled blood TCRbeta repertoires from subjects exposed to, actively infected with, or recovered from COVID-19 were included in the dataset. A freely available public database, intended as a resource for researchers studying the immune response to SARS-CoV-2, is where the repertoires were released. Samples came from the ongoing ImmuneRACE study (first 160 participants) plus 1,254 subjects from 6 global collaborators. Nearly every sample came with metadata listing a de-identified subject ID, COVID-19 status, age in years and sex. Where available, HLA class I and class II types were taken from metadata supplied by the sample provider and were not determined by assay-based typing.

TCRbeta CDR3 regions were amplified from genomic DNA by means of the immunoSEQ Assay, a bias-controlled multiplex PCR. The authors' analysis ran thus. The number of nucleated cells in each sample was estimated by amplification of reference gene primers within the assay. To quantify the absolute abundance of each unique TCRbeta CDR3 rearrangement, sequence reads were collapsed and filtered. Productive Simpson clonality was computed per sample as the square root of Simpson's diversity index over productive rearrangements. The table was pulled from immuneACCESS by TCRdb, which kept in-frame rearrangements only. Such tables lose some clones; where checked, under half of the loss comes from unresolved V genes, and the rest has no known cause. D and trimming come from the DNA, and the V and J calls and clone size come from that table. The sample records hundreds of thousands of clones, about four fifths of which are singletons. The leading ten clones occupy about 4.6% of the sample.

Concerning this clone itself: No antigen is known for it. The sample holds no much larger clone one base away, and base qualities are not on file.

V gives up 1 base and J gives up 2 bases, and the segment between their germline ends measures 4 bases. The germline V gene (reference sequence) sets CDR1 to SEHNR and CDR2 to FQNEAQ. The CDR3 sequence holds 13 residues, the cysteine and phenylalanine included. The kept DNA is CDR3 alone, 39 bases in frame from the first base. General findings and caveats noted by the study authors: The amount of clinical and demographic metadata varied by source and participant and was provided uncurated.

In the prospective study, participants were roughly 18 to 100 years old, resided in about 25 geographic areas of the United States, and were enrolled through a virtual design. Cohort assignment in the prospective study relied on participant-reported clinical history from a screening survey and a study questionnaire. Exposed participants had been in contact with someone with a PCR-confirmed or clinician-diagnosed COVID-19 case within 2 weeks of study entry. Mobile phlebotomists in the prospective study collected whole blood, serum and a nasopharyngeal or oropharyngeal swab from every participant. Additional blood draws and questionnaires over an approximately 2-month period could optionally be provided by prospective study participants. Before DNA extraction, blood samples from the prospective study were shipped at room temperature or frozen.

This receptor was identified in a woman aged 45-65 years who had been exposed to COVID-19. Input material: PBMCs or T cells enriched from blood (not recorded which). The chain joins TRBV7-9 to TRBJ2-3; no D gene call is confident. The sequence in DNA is TGTGCCAGCAGCTTAGACTCCACAGATACGCAGTATTTT. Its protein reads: CASSLDSTDTQYF.